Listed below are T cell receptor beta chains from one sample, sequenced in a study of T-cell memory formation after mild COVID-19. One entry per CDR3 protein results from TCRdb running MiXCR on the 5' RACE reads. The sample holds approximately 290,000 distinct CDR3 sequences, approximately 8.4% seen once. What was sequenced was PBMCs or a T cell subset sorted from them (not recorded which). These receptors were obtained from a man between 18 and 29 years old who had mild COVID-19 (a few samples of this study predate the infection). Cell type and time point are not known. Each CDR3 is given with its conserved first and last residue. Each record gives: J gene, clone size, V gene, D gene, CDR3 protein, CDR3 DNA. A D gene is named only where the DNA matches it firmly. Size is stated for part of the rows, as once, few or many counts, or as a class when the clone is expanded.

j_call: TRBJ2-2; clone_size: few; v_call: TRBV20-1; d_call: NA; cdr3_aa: CSARGPQPGPLFF; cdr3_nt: TGCAGTGCTAGGGGACCGCAGCCGGGCCCGCTGTTTTTT
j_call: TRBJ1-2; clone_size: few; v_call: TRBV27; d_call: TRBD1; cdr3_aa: CASRATGGHGYTF; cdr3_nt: TGTGCCAGCAGGGCAACAGGGGGCCATGGCTACACCTTC
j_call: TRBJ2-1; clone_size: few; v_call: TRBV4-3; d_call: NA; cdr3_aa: CASSPYRTIKSNEQFF; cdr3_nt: TGCGCCAGCAGCCCTTATAGGACCATCAAGAGCAATGAGCAGTTCTTC
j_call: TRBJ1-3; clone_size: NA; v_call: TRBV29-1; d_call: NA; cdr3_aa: CSVVVGDSGNTIYF; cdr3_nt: TGCAGCGTGGTCGTGGGGGACTCTGGAAACACCATATATTTT
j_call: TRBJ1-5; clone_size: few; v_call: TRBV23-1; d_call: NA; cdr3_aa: CASSQASQPQHF; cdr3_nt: TGCGCCAGCAGTCAGGCGAGTCAGCCCCAGCATTTT
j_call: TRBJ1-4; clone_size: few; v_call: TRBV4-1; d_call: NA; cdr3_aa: CASSQIQNEKLFF; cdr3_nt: TGCGCCAGCAGCCAAATACAGAATGAAAAACTGTTTTTT
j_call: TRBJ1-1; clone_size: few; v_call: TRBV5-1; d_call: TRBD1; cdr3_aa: CASSLLPDRGDYEAFF; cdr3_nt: TGCGCCAGCAGCTTGCTCCCGGACAGGGGGGATTATGAAGCTTTCTTT
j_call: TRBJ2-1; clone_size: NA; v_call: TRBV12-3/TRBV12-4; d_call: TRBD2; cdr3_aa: CASSSTSGGTNEQFF; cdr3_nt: TGTGCCAGCAGTTCGACTAGCGGGGGTACGAATGAGCAGTTCTTC
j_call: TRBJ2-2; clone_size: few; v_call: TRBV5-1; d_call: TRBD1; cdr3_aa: CASLPGTGDTGELFF; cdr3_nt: TGCGCCAGCTTACCGGGGACAGGAGACACCGGGGAGCTGTTTTTT
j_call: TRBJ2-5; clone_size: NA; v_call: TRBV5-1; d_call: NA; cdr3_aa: CASSLMSREETQYF; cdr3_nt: TGCGCCAGCAGCTTGATGTCCCGAGAAGAGACCCAGTACTTC
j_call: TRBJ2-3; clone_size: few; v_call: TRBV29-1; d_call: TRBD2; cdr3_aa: CSVLPAGGATDTQYF; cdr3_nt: TGCAGCGTCCTTCCAGCGGGGGGCGCCACAGATACGCAGTATTTT
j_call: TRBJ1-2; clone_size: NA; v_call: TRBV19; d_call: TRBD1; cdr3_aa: CASSFRTGGTYGYTF; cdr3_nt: TGTGCCAGTAGTTTCCGGACAGGGGGGACCTATGGCTACACCTTC
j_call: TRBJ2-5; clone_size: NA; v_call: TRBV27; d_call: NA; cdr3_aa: CASSPNDRVETQYF; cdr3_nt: TGTGCCAGCAGTCCAAACGATCGTGTGGAGACCCAGTACTTC
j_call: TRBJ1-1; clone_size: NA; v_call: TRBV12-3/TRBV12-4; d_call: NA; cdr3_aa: CASSLREGGIGEAFF; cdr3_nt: TGTGCCAGCAGTCTTCGAGAGGGTGGAATAGGTGAAGCTTTCTTT
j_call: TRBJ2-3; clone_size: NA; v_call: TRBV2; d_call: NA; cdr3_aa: CASSGPLSDTQYF; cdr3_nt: TGTGCCAGCAGTGGGCCGCTGTCAGATACGCAGTATTTT
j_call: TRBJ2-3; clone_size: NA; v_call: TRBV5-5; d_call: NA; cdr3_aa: CASSLVHRASTDTQYF; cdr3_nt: TGTGCCAGCAGCTTGGTTCACAGGGCTTCCACAGATACGCAGTATTTT
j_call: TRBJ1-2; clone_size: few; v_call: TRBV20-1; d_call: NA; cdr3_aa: CSASQGPNYGYTF; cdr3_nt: TGCAGTGCTAGTCAGGGTCCAAACTATGGCTACACCTTC
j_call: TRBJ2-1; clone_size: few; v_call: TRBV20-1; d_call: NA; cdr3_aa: CSAESPGADSYNEQFF; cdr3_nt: TGCAGTGCTGAATCCCCCGGGGCGGACTCCTACAATGAGCAGTTCTTC
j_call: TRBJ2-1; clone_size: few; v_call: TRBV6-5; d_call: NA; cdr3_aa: CASSYSGQSYNEQFF; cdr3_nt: TGTGCCAGCAGTTACTCTGGTCAATCCTACAATGAGCAGTTCTTC
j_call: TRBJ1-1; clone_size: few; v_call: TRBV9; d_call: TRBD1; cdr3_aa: CASSAIQGASTEAFF; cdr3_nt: TGTGCCAGCAGCGCCATACAGGGGGCGTCCACTGAAGCTTTCTTT
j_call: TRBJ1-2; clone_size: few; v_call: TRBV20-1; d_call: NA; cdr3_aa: CSATSGGAGYGYTF; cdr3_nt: TGCAGTGCGACGAGCGGGGGAGCAGGCTATGGCTACACCTTC
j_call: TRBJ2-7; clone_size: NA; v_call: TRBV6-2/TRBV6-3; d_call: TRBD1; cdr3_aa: CASCGTGSYEQYF; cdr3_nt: TGTGCCAGCTGCGGGACAGGCTCCTACGAGCAGTACTTC
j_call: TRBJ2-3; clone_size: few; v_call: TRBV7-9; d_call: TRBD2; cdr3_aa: CASSSLAGALTDTQYF; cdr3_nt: TGTGCCAGCAGCTCGTTAGCGGGGGCGCTCACAGATACGCAGTATTTT
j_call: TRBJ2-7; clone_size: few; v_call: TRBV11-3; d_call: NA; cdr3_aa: CASSLDTTAVYEQYF; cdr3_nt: TGTGCCAGCAGCTTAGATACCACTGCTGTCTACGAGCAGTACTTC
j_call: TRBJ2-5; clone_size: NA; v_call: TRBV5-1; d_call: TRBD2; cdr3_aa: CASSSSTSGKETQYF; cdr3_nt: TGCGCCAGCAGCTCTTCGACTAGCGGGAAAGAGACCCAGTACTTC
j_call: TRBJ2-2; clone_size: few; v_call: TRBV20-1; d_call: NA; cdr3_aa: CSARFDQTGELFF; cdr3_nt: TGCAGTGCTAGATTCGACCAAACCGGGGAGCTGTTTTTT
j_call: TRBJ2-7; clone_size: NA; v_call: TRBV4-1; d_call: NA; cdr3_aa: CASSQEVLPSSYEQYF; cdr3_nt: TGCGCCAGCAGCCAAGAGGTACTTCCGTCCTCGTACGAGCAGTACTTC
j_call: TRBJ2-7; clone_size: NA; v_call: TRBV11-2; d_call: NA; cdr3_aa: CASRSSLGGHEQYF; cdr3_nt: TGTGCCAGCCGGAGCAGCTTAGGAGGGCACGAGCAGTACTTC
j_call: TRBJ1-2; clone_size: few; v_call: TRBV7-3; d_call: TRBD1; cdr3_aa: CASSPSGGYGYTF; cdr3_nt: TGTGCCAGCAGTCCATCAGGGGGCTATGGCTACACCTTC
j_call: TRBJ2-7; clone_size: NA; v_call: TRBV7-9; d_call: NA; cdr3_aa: CASRPGGDEQYF; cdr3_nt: TGTGCCAGCAGGCCAGGGGGGGACGAGCAGTACTTC
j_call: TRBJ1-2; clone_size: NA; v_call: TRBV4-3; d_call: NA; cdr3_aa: CASSQDSMGPYGYTF; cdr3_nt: TGCGCCAGCAGCCAAGATAGTATGGGTCCCTATGGCTACACCTTC
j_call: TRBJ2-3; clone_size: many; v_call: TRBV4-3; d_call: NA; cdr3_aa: CASSQSGTRGTDTQYF; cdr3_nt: TGCGCCAGCAGCCAATCCGGGACGAGGGGGACAGATACGCAGTATTTT
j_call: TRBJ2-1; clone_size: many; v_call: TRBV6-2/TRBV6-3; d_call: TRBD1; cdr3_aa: CASTIQQGDSYNEQFF; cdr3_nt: TGTGCCAGCACGATCCAACAGGGGGACTCCTACAATGAGCAGTTCTTC
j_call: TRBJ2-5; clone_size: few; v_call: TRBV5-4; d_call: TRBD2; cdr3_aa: CASSYPGGQETQYF; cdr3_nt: TGTGCCAGCAGCTATCCGGGGGGGCAAGAGACCCAGTACTTC
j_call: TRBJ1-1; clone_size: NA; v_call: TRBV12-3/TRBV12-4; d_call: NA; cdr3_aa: CASNNQVKGEAFF; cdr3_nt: TGTGCCAGCAACAACCAGGTGAAGGGTGAAGCTTTCTTT
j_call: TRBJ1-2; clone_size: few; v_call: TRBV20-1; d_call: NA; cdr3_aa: CSAHGYTF; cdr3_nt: TGCAGTGCCCATGGCTACACCTTC
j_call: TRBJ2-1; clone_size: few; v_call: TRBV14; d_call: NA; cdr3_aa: CASSQDRWQEQFF; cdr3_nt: TGTGCCAGCAGCCAAGATCGATGGCAGGAGCAGTTCTTC
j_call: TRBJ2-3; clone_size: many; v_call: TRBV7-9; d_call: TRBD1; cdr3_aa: CASSLIEGDRGHTDTQYF; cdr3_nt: TGTGCCAGCAGCTTAATCGAGGGGGACAGGGGACACACAGATACGCAGTATTTT
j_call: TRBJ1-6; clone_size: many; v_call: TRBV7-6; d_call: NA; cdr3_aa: CASSLYSGDGSPLHF; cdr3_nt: TGTGCCAGCAGCTTATATTCGGGGGATGGGTCACCCCTCCACTTT
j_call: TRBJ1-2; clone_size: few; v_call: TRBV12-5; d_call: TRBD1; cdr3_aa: CASGFQGGGGYTF; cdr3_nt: TGTGCTAGTGGTTTCCAGGGGGGCGGTGGCTACACCTTC
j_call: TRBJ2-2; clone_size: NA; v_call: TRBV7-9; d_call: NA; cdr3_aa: CASSAREYGELFF; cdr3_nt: TGTGCCAGCAGCGCCCGGGAATACGGGGAGCTGTTTTTT
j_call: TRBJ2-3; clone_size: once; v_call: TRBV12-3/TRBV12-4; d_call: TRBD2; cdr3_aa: CASSAAGGTDTQYF; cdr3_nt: TGTGCCAGCAGTGCGGCGGGGGGAACAGATACGCAGTATTTT
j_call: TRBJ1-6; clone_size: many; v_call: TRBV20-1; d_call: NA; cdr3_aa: CSAFGTGGNSPLHF; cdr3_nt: TGCAGTGCTTTTGGGACGGGGGGGAATTCACCCCTCCACTTT
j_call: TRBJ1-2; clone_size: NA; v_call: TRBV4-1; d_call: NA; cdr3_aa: CASSQEDHYGYTF; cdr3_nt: TGCGCCAGCAGCCAAGAGGACCACTATGGCTACACCTTC
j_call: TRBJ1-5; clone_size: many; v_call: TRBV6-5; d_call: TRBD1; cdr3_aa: CASRNTRQGLAQHF; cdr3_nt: TGTGCCAGCAGGAACACTAGACAGGGCTTAGCCCAGCATTTT
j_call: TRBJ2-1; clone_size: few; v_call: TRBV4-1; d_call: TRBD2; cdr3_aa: CASSPGGGGVIGNEQFF; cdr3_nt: TGCGCCAGCAGCCCCGGGGGCGGGGGGGTCATAGGTAATGAGCAGTTCTTC
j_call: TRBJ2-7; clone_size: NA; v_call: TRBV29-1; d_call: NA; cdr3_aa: CSVEGDSSYEQYF; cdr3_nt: TGCAGCGTTGAGGGCGATAGCTCCTACGAGCAGTACTTC
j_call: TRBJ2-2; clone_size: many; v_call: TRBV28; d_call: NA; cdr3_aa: CASSLIMAGELFF; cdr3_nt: TGTGCCAGCAGTTTAATAATGGCCGGGGAGCTGTTTTTT
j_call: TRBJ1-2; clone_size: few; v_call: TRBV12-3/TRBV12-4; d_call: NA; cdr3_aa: CASIADRGYGYTF; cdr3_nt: TGTGCCAGCATCGCCGACAGAGGTTATGGCTACACCTTC
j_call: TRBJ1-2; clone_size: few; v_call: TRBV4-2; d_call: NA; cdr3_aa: CASSQERLTAGNYGYTF; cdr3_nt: TGTGCCAGCAGCCAAGAAAGGTTAACGGCCGGTAACTATGGCTACACCTTC
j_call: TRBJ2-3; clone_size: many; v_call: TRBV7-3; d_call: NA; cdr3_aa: CASSLRPSQGYPSTDTQYF; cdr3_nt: TGTGCCAGCAGCTTACGGCCTAGTCAGGGTTACCCTTCCACAGATACGCAGTATTTT
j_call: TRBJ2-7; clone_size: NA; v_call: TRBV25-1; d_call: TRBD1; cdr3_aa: CASIRTGGTHEQYF; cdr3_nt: TGTGCCAGCATACGGACAGGGGGGACCCACGAGCAGTACTTC
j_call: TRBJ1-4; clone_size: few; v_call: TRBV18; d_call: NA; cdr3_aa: CASSPRGGRDEKLFF; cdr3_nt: TGTGCCAGCTCACCCCGCGGGGGGCGCGATGAAAAACTGTTTTTT